This TCR beta chain was sequenced for a study of CD8+CD57+ T cells in acquired aplastic anemia. The table lists this clonotype with many counts. The authors sequenced patients whose flow cytometry had shown CD8+CD57+ cell expansion. Severe acquired aplastic anemia affected all patients. The blood sampling took place in patients who had so far received no therapy. Genomic DNA provided the template from which TCR beta VDJ and CDR3 profiles were obtained. Using its own MiXCR run on the reads, TCRdb lists one record per CDR3 protein. The sample contains some 160,000 distinct CDR3 sequences, more than 45% of which appear only once. From germline, CDR1 is ENHRY and CDR2 SYGVKD. This CDR3 is built from 16 residues. Trimming took off 2 bases at V and 7 bases at J, with 17 bases between the two ends.

The chain couples TRBV10-3 to TRBJ1-4; weak D call: TRBD1 (5 bases). Sequencing was carried out using sorted CD4+, CD8+, or CD8+CD57+ T cells (not recorded which) from PBMCs. This receptor was identified in a human donor with aplastic anemia. CDR3 nucleotides: TGTGCCATCAGTGAGCCCCCGGGGGGAGGGGCTGAAAAACTGTTTTTT. Amino acid sequence: CAISEPPGGGAEKLFF.